This TCR beta chain was documented in a study of OX40 agonist ivuxolimab in advanced cancers. Sequencing used immunoSEQ multiplex PCR; TCRdb keeps in-frame clones, though not all of them. The sample lists roughly 50,000 clones; 75% to 90% were seen once. Between the trimmed V and J ends, which lost 0 bases and 2 bases, there was a span of 12 bases. The CDR3 totals 16 residues. CDR1 and CDR2 (germline): MGHRA, YSYEKL. The chain uses TRBV4-1 and TRBJ2-3, with a weak D call TRBD1 (6 bases). Sequencing used CD4+ or CD8+ T cells sorted from blood, obtained in a trial of the OX40 agonist ivuxolimab. This TCR came from an adult with an advanced solid tumor such as melanoma, head and neck, liver or kidney cancer. The CDR3 sequence is CASSQELQGYTDTQYF. In DNA form, the CDR3 reads TGCGCCAGCAGCCAAGAGTTGCAGGGGTACACAGATACGCAGTATTTT.